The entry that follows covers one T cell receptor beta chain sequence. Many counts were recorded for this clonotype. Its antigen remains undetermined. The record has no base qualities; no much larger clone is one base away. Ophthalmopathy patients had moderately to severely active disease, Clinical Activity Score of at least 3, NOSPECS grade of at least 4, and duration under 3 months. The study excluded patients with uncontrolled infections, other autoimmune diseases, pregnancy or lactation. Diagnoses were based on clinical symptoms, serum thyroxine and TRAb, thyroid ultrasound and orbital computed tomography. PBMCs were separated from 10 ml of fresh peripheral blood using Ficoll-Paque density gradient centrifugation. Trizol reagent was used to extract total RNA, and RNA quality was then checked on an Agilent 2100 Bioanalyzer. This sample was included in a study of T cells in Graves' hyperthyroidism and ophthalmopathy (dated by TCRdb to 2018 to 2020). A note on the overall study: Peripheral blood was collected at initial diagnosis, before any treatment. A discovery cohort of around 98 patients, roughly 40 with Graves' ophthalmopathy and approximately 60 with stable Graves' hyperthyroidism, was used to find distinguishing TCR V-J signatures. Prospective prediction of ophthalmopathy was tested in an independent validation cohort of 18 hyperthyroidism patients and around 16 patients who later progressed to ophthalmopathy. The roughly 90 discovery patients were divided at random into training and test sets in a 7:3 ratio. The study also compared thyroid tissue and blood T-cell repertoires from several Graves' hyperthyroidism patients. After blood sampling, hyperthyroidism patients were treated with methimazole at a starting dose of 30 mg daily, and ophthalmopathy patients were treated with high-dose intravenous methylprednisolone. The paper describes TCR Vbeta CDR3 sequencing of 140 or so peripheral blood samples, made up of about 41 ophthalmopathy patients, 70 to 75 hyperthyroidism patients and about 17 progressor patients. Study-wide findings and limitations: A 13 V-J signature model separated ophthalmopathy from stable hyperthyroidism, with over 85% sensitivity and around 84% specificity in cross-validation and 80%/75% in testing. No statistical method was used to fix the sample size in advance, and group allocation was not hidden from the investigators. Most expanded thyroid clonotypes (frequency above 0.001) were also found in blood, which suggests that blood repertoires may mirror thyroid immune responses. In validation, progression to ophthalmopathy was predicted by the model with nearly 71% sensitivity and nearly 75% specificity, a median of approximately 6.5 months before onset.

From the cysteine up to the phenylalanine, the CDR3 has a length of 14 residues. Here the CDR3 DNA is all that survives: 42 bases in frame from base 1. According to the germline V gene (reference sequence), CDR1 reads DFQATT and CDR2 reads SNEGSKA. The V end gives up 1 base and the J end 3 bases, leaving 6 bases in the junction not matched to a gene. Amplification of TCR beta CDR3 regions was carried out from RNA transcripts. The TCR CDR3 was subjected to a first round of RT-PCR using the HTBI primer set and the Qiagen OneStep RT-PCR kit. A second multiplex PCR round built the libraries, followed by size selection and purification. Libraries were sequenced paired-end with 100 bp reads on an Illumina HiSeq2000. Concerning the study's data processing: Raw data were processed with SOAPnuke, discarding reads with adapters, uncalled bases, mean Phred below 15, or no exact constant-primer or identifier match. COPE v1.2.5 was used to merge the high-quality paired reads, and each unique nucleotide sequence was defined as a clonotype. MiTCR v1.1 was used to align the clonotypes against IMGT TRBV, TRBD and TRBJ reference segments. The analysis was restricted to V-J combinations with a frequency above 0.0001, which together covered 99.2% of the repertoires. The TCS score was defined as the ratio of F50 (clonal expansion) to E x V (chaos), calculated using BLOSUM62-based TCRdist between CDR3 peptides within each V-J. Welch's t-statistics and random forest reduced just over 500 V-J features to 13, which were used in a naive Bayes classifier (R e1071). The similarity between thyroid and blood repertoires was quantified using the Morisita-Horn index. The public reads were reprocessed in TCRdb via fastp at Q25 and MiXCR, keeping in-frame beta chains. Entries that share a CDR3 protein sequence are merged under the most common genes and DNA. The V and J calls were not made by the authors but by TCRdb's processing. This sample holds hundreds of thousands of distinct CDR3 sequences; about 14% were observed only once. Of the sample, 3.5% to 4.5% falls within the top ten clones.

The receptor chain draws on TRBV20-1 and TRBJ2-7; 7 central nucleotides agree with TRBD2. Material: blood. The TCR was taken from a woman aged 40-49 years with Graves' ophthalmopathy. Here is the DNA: TGCAGTGCTAGAGTGGCGGGAGTCGGCTACGAGCAGTACTTC. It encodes CSARVAGVGYEQYF.